This T cell receptor (beta chain) was retrieved from a study of T cell changes during pregnancy in multiple sclerosis. V lost 3 bases and J 7 bases, leaving 12 bases between the germline ends. This CDR3 is built from 14 residues. Germline loops: CDR1 SNHLY, CDR2 FYNNEI. Libraries were prepared by immunoSEQ multiplex PCR; TCRdb keeps only in-frame clonotypes and omits some of them. The table has some 25,000 clones, around 86% seen once. The origin of this receptor is a female donor in good health, enrolled as a control in a pregnancy study. The specimen comprised CD4+ T cells from peripheral blood mononuclear cells, sampled in the second trimester of pregnancy. The chain joins TRBV2 to TRBJ1-4; D may be TRBD1 (5 bases). CDR3 in amino acids: CASSDDSSPEKLFF. DNA of the CDR3: TGTGCCAGCAGTGACGACAGCTCACCTGAAAAACTGTTTTTT. Combining the CDR3 with reference TRBV2 and TRBJ1-4 gives the whole variable domain EPEVTQTPSHQVTQMGQEVILRCVPISNHLYFYWYRQILGQKVEFLVSFYNNEISEKSEIFDDQFSVERPDGSNFTLKIRSTKLEDSAMYFCASSDDSSPEKLFFGSGTQLSVL.